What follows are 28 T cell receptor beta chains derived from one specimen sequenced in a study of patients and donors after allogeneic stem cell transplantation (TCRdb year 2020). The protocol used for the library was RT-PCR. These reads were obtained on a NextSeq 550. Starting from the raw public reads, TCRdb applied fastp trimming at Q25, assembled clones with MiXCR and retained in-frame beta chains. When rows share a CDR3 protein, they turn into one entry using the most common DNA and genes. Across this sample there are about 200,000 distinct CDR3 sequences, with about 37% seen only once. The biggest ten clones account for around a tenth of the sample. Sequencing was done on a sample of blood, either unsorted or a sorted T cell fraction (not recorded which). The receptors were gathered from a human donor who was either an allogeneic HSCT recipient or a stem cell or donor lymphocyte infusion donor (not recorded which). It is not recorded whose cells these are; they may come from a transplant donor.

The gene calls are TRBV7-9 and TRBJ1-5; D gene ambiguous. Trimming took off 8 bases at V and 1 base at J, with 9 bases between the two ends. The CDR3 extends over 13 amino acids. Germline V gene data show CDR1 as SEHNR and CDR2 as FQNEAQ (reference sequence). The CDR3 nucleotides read TGTGCCAGCCAGTCGGTAAGCAATCAGCCCCAGCATTTT. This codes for CASQSVSNQPQHF.

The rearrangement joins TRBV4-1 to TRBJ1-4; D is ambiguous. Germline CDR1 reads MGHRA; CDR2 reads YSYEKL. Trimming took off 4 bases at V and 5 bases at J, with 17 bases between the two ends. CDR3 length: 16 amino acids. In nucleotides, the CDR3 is TGCGCCAGCAGCCCGCCACCTCGAGGCCCCAATGAAAAACTGTTTTTT. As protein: CASSPPPRGPNEKLFF.

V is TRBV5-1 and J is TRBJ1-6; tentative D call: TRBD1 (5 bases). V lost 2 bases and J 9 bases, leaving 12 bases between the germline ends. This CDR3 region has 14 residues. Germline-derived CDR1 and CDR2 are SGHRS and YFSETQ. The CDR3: CASSFQGTSSPLHF. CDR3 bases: TGCGCCAGCAGCTTCCAGGGAACTAGTTCACCCCTCCACTTT.

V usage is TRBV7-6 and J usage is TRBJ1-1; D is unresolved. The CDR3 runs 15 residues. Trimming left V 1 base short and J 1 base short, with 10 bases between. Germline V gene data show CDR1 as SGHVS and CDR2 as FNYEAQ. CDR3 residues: CASSLGPLGNTEAFF. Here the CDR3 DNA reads TGTGCCAGCAGCTTAGGCCCTCTCGGGAACACTGAAGCTTTCTTT.

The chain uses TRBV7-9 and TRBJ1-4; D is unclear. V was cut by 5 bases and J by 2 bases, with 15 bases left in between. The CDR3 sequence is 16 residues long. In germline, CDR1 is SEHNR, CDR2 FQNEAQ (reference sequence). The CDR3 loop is CASSHRLWATNEKLFF. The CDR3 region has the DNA TGTGCCAGCAGCCATAGACTCTGGGCTACTAATGAAAAACTGTTTTTT.

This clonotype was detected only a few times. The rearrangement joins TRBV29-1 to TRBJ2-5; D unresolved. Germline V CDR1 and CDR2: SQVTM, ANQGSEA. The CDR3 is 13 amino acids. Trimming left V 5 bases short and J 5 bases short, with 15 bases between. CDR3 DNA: TGCAGCGTTTGCTTCTGGGGAACGGAGACCCAGTACTTC. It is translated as CSVCFWGTETQYF.

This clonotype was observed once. The CDR3 DNA is TGTGCCAGCAGGACAGCCAATCAGCCCCAGCATTTT. Its protein product is CASRTANQPQHF. V usage is TRBV6-1 and J usage is TRBJ1-5, with a tentative D call TRBD1 (5 bases). Germline CDR1 reads MNHNS; CDR2 reads SASEGT. The CDR3 contains 12 residues. V was shortened by 6 bases and J by 3 bases, with 6 bases between the two germline ends.

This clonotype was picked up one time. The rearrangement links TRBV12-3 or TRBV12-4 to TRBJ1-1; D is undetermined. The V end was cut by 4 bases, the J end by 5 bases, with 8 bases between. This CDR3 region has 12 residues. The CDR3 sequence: CASSWALTEAFF. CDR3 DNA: TGTGCCAGCAGTTGGGCCCTAACTGAAGCTTTCTTT.

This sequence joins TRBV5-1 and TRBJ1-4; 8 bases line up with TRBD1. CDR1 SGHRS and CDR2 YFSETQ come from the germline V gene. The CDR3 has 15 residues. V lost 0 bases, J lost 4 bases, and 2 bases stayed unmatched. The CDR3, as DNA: TGCGCCAGCAGCTTGGGGGACAGGTTTAATGAAAAACTGTTTTTT. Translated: CASSLGDRFNEKLFF.

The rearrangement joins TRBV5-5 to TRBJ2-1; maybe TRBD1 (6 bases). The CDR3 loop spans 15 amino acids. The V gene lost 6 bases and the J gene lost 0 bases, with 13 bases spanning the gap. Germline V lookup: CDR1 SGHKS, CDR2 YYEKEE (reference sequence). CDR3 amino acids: CASTSLGASYNEQFF. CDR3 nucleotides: TGTGCCAGCACCTCACTGGGGGCCTCCTACAATGAGCAGTTCTTC.

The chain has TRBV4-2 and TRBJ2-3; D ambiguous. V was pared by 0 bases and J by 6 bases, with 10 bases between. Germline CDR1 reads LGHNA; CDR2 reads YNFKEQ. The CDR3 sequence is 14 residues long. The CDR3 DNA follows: TGTGCCAGCAGCCAAGATAGGTTGAGGGATACGCAGTATTTT. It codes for CASSQDRLRDTQYF.

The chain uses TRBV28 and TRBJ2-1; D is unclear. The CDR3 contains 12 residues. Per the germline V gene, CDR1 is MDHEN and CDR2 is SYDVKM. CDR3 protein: CVTSPVYNEQFF. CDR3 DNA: TGTGTTACATCTCCCGTGTACAATGAGCAGTTCTTC.

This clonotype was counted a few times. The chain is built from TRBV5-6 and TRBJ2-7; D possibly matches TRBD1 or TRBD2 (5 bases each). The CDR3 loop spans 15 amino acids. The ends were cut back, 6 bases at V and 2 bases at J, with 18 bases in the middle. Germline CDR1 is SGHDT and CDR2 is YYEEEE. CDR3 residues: CASIKMGVGTYEQYF. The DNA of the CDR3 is TGTGCCAGCATTAAAATGGGGGTTGGGACCTACGAGCAGTACTTC.

CDR3 sequence reads: CSARDSYTYEQYF. The CDR3 DNA reads TGCAGTGCTAGAGACTCCTACACCTACGAGCAGTACTTC. The chain has TRBV20-1 and TRBJ2-7; D unclear. The CDR3 contains 13 residues. Trimming shortened V by 0 bases and J by 2 bases, and 8 bases separated the two germline ends. CDR1 DFQATT and CDR2 SNEGSKA come from the germline V gene (reference sequence).

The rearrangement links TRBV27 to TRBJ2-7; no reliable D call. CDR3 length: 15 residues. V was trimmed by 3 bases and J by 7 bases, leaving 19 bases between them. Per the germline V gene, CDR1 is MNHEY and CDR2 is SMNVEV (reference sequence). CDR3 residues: CASSFNSDNLREQYF. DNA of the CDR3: TGTGCCAGCAGTTTCAACAGCGACAACCTACGAGAGCAGTACTTC.

The CDR3 DNA sequence: TGCAGTGCTAGAAAAAGTAACCAGCCCCAGCATTTT. Protein: CSARKSNQPQHF. This chain uses TRBV20-1 with TRBJ1-5; D is uncertain. This CDR3 region has 12 residues. V gave up 2 bases and J gave up 7 bases, with 9 bases separating them. The V gene's germline CDR1 is DFQATT and CDR2 SNEGSKA (reference sequence).

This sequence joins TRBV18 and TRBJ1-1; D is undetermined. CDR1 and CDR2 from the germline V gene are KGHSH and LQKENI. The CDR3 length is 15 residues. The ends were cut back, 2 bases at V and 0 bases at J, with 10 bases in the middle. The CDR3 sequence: CASSPRKTLNTEAFF. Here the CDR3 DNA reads TGTGCCAGCTCACCAAGAAAAACACTGAACACTGAAGCTTTCTTT.

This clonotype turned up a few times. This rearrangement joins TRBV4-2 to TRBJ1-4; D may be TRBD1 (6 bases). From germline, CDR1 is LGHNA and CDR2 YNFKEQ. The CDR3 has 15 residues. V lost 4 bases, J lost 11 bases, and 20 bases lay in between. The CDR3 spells CASSPFTKTGQKLFF. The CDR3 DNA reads TGTGCCAGCAGCCCCTTTACGAAGACAGGCCAGAAACTGTTTTTT.

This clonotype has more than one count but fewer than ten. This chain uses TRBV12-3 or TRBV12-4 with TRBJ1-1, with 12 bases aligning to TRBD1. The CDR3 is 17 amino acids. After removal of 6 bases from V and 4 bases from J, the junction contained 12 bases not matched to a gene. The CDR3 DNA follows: TGTGCCAGCAGCCCTACCGGGACAGGGGGCATGGGCACTGAAGCTTTCTTT. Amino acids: CASSPTGTGGMGTEAFF.

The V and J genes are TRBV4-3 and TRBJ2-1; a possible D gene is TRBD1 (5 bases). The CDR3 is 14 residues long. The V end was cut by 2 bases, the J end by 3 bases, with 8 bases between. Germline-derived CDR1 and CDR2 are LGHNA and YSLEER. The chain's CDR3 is CASSQPGHYNEQFF. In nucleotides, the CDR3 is TGCGCCAGCAGCCAACCCGGACACTACAATGAGCAGTTCTTC.

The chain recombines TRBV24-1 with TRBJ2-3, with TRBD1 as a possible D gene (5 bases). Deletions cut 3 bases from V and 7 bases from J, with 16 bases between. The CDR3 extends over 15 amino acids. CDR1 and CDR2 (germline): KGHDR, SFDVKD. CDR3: CATSDRRRGSYTQYF. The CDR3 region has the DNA TGTGCCACCAGTGATCGCCGAAGGGGCTCATATACGCAGTATTTT.

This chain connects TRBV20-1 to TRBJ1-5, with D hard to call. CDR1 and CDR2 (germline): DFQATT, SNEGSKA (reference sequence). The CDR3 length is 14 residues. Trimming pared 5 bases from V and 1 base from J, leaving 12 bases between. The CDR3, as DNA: TGCAGTGCTCAAGATTACGTCAGCAATCAGCCCCAGCATTTT. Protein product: CSAQDYVSNQPQHF.

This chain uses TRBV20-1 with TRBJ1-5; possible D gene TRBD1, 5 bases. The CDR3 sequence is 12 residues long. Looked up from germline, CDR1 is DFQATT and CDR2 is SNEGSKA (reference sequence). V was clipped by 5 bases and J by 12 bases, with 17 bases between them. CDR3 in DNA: TGCAGTGCTCGCACTAGTGGGGACCTCCAGCATTTT. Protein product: CSARTSGDLQHF.

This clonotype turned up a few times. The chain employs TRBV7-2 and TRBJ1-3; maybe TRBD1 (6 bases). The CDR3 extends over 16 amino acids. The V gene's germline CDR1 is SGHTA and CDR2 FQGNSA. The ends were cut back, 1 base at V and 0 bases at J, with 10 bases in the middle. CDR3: CASSLVGTNSGNTIYF. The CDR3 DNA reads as TGTGCCAGCAGCTTAGTGGGGACAAACTCTGGAAACACCATATATTTT.

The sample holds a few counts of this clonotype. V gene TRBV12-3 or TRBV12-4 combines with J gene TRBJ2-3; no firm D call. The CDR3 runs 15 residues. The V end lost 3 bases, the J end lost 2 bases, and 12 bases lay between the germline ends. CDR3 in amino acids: CASSFGRTNTDTQYF. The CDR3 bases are TGTGCCAGCAGTTTCGGCCGGACCAACACAGATACGCAGTATTTT.

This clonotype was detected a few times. CDR3 region: CSAKIQGVAEAFF. For the CDR3, the DNA is TGCAGTGCTAAAATTCAGGGGGTGGCTGAAGCTTTCTTT. The rearrangement links TRBV20-1 to TRBJ1-1, with TRBD1 matching 7 bases. CDR1 and CDR2 from the germline V gene are DFQATT and SNEGSKA (reference sequence). This CDR3 has 13 amino acids. V lost 4 bases to trimming and J lost 6 bases; unmatched junction nucleotides: 8.

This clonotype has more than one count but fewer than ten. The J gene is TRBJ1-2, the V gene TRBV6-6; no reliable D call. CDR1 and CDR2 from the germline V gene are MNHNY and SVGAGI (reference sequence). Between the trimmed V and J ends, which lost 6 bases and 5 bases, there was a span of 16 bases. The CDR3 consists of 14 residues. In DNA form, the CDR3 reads TGTGCCAGCAGCTACAGAAGGCGGATGTATGGCTACACCTTC. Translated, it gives CASSYRRRMYGYTF.

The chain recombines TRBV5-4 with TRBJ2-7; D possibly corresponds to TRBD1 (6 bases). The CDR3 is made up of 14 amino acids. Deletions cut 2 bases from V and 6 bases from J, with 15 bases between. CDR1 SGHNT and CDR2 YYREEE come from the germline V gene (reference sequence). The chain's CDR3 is CASSFEDSWGEQYF. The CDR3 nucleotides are TGTGCCAGCAGCTTCGAGGACAGTTGGGGCGAGCAGTACTTC.